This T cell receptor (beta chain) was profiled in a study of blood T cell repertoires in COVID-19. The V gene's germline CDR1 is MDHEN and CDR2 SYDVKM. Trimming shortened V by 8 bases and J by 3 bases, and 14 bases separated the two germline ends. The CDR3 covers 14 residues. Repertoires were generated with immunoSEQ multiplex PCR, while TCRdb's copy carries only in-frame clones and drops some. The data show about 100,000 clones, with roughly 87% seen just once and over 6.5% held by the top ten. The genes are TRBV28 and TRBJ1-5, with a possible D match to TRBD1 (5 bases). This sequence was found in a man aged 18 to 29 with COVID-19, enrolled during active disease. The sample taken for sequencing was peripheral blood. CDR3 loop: CASGRVRLNQPQHF. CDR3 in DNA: TGTGCCAGCGGCAGGGTAAGACTCAATCAGCCCCAGCATTTT.